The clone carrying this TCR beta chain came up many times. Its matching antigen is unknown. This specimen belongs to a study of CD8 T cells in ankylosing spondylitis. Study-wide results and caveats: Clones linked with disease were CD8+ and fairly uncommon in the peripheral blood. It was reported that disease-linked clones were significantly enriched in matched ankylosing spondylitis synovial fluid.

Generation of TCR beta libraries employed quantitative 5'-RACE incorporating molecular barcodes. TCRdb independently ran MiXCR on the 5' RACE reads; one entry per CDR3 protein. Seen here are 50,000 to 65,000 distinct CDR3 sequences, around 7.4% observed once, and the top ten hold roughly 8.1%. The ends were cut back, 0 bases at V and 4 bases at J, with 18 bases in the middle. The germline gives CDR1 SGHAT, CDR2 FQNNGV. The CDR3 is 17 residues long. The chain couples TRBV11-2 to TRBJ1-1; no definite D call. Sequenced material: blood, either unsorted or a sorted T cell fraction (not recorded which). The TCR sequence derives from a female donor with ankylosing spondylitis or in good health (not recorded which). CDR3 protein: CASSLDGDWGMGTEAFF. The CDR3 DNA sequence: TGTGCCAGCAGCTTAGATGGGGATTGGGGAATGGGCACTGAAGCTTTCTTT. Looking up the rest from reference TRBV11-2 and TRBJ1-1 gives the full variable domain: EAGVAQSPRYKIIEKRQSVAFWCNPISGHATLYWYQQILGQGPKLLIQFQNNGVVDDSQLPKDRFSAERLKGVDSTLKIQPAKLEDSAVYLCASSLDGDWGMGTEAFFGQGTRLTVV.